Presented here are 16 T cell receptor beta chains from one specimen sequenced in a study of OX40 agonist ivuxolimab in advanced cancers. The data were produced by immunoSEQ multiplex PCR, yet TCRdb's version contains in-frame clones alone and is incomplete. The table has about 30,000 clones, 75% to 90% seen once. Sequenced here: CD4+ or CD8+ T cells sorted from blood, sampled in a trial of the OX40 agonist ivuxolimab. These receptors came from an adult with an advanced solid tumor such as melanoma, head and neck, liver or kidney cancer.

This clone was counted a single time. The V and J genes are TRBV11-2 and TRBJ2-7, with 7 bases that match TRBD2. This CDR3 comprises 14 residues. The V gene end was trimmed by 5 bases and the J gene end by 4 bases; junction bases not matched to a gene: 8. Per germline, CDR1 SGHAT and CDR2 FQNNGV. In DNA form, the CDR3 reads TGTGCCAGCAGCCCCGGGGGGTGGGATTACGAGCAGTACTTC. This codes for CASSPGGWDYEQYF.

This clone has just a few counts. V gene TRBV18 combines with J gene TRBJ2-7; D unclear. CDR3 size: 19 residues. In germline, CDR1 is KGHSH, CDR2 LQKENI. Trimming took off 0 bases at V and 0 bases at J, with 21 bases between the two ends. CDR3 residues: CASSPPYSQQGYHSYEQYF. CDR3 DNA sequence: TGTGCCAGCTCACCACCGTATTCCCAACAAGGGTACCACTCCTACGAGCAGTACTTC.

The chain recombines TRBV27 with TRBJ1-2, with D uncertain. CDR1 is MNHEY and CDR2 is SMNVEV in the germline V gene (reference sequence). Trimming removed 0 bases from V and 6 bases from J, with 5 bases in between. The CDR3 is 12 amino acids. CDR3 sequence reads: CASSLSGDGYTF. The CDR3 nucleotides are TGTGCCAGCAGTTTATCCGGGGATGGCTACACCTTC.

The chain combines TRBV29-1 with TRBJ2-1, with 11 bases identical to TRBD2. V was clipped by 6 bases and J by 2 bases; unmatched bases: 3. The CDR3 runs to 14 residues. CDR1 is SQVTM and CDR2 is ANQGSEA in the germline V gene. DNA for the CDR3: TGCAGCGTCCGACTAGCGGGGACCTACAATGAGCAGTTCTTC. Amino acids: CSVRLAGTYNEQFF.

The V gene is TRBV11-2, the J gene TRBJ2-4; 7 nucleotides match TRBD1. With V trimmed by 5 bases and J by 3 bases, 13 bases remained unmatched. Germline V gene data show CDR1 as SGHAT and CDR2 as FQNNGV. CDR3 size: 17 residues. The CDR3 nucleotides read TGTGCCAGCAGCACCCGACAGGGCGCAATTGACAAAAACATTCAGTACTTC. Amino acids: CASSTRQGAIDKNIQYF.

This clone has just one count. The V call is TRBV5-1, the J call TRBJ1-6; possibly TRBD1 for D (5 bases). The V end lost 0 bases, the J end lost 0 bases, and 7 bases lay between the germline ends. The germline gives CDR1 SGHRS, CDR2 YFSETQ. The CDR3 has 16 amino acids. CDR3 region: CASSLAGSSYNSPLHF. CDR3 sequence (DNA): TGCGCCAGCAGCTTGGCAGGGAGCTCCTATAATTCACCCCTCCACTTT.

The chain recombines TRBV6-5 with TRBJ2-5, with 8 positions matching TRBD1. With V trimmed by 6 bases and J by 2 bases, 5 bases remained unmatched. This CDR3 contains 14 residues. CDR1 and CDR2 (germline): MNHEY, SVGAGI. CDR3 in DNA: TGTGCCAGCAGGACCCGACAGGGGCAAGAGACCCAGTACTTC. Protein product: CASRTRQGQETQYF.

CDR3 amino acids: CASGDGQGGTGELFF. The CDR3 DNA is TGTGCCAGCGGAGATGGACAGGGGGGGACCGGGGAGCTGTTTTTT. The V and J genes are TRBV6-5 and TRBJ2-2; 10 bases line up with TRBD1. The germline V gene encodes CDR1 MNHEY and CDR2 SVGAGI. The trim removed 8 bases at V and 5 bases at J, leaving 8 bases unmatched. This CDR3 spans 15 amino acids.

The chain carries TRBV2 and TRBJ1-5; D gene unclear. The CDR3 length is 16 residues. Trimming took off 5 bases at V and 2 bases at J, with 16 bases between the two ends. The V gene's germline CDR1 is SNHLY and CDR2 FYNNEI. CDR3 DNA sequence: TGTGCCAGCAGTCGCGTGGACCCAGTAGGCAATCAGCCCCAGCATTTT. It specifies CASSRVDPVGNQPQHF.

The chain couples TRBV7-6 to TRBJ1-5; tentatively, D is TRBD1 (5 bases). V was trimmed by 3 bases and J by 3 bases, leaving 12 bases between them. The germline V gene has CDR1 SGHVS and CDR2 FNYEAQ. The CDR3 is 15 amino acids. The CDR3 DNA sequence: TGTGCCAGCAGCTTGGGGGGACGGGACAATCAGCCCCAGCATTTT. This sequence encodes CASSLGGRDNQPQHF.

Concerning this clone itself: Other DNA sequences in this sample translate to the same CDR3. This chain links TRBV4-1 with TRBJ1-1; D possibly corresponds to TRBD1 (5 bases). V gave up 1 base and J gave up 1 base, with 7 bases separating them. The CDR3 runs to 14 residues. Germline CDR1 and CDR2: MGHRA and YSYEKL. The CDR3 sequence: CASSQGGGNTEAFF. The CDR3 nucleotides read TGCGCCAGCAGCCAAGGTGGGGGGAACACTGAAGCTTTCTTT.

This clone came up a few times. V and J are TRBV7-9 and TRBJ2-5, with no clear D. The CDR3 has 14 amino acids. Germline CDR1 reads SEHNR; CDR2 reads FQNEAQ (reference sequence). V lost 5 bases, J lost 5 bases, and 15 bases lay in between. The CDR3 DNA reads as TGTGCCAGCAGCCCCGACCTCGGTACGGAGACCCAGTACTTC. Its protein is CASSPDLGTETQYF.

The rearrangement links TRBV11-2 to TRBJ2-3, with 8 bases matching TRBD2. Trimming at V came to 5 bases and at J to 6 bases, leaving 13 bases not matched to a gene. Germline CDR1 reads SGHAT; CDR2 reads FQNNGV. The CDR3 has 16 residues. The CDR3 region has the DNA TGTGCCAGCAGCCAAGTTGAGGCTAGCGGGCCGGATACGCAGTATTTT. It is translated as CASSQVEASGPDTQYF.

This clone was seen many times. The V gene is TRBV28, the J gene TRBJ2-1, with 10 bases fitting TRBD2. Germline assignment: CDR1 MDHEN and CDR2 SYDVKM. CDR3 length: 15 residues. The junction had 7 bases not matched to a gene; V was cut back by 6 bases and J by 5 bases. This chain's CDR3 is CASRSLAGYDNEQFF. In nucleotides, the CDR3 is TGTGCCAGCAGATCACTAGCGGGGTATGACAATGAGCAGTTCTTC.

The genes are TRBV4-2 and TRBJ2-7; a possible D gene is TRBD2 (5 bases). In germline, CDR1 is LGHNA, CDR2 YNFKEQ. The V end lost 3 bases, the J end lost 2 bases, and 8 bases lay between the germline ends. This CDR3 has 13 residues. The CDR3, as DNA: TGTGCCAGCAGCCAGGACTTAACCTACGAGCAGTACTTC. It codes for CASSQDLTYEQYF.

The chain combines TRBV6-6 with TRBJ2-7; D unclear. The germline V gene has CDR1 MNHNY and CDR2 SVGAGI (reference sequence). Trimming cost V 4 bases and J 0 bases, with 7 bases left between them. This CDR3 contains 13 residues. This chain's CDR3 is CASSFPASYEQYF. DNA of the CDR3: TGTGCCAGCAGTTTTCCTGCCTCCTACGAGCAGTACTTC.